A single sample is the source of the 16 T cell receptor beta chains below, sequenced in a study of Tregs in tolerant kidney transplant recipients. The nonmyeloablative bone marrow transplants came from related graft donors, with transient mixed chimerism. Only in-frame clones appear in the TCRdb table, and some are missing; sequencing was by immunoSEQ multiplex PCR. This table has about 55,000 clones, about 91% appearing once. Sequencing used CD8+ T cells from blood (PBMCs), obtained 24 months after the transplant. Every receptor here comes from a human patient who received a combined kidney and bone marrow transplant. The T cells may partly be graft donor cells.

The chain employs TRBV19 and TRBJ2-7, with 13 nucleotides matching TRBD2. CDR3 length equals 15 residues. V shed 9 bases and J 2 bases; nucleotides not matched to a gene: 7. Per the germline V gene, CDR1 is LNHDA and CDR2 is SQIVND (reference sequence). In nucleotides, the CDR3 is TGTGCCAGCCGGACTAGCGGGAGCTCAGCCTACGAGCAGTACTTC. It yields the protein CASRTSGSSAYEQYF.

The chain links TRBV2 to TRBJ2-7, with 8 bases lining up with TRBD1. The CDR3 contains 11 residues. The germline V gene encodes CDR1 SNHLY and CDR2 FYNNEI. The CDR3 here is CATTGQGEQYF. DNA of the CDR3: TGTGCTACGACCGGACAGGGCGAGCAGTACTTC. The complete variable domain, with remaining parts taken from reference TRBV2 and TRBJ2-7, reads EPEVTQTPSHQVTQMGQEVILRCVPISNHLYFYWYRQILGQKVEFLVSFYNNEISEKSEIFDDQFSVERPDGSNFTLKIRSTKLEDSAMYFCATTGQGEQYFGPGTRLTVT.

This chain links TRBV11-1 with TRBJ2-1, with 10 bases lining up with TRBD2. V dropped 0 bases and J dropped 6; count of bases not matched to a gene: 2. The germline CDR1 and CDR2 sequences are SGHAT and FQDESV (reference sequence). CDR3 length: 15 amino acids. DNA for the CDR3: TGTGCCAGCAGCTTAGCGGCTAGCGGGGGCAATGAGCAGTTCTTC. As protein: CASSLAASGGNEQFF. Looking up the rest from reference TRBV11-1 and TRBJ2-1 gives the full variable domain: EAEVAQSPRYKITEKSQAVAFWCDPISGHATLYWYRQILGQGPELLVQFQDESVVDDSQLPKDRFSAERLKGVDSTLKIQPAELGDSAMYLCASSLAASGGNEQFFGPGTRLTVL.

Here the CDR3 reads CASSHLLESEQFF. As DNA, the CDR3 is TGCGCCAGCAGCCATCTACTAGAATCGGAGCAGTTCTTC. The rearrangement joins TRBV4-1 to TRBJ2-1, with a weak D call TRBD2 (5 bases). The V and J ends lost 3 bases and 10 bases respectively, with 13 bases between them. CDR3 length equals 13 residues. Germline lookup yields CDR1 MGHRA and CDR2 YSYEKL.

This clone was seen only once. The chain combines TRBV5-6 with TRBJ2-3, with D possibly being TRBD2 (5 bases). Trimming pared 4 bases from V and 4 bases from J, leaving 7 bases between. The germline V gene has CDR1 SGHDT and CDR2 YYEEEE. This CDR3 contains 12 residues. The CDR3 DNA follows: TGTGCCAGCAGCACGGGATCAGATACGCAGTATTTT. It specifies CASSTGSDTQYF.

The gene calls are TRBV27 and TRBJ1-4; TRBD1 aligns across 9 bases. The trim removed 3 bases at V and 8 bases at J, leaving 7 bases unmatched. The CDR3 totals 15 residues. Germline CDR1 is MNHEY and CDR2 is SMNVEV (reference sequence). The CDR3 coding sequence is TGTGCCAGCAGTTTCGAACAGGGGGCCGTGGAAAAACTGTTTTTT. Protein product: CASSFEQGAVEKLFF.

The genes are TRBV12-5 and TRBJ2-1; 10 bases match TRBD2. The germline V gene has CDR1 LGHNT and CDR2 FRNRAP. The ends lost 1 base at V and 5 bases at J; junction bases unmatched: 8. This CDR3 has 17 amino acids. The CDR3 DNA follows: TGTGCTAGTGGTTTGGCCCTACTAGCGGGAAACCACAATGAGCAGTTCTTC. Protein sequence: CASGLALLAGNHNEQFF.

The chain links TRBV7-3 to TRBJ2-1; TRBD2 agrees at 15 bases. The germline V gene encodes CDR1 SGHTA and CDR2 FQGTGA. The J segment lost 4 bases and the V segment lost 5 bases, leaving 6 bases of the junction unmatched. CDR3 length: 17 residues. The CDR3 region is CASSPTGLAGGYNEQFF. The CDR3 DNA reads TGTGCCAGCAGCCCGACCGGACTAGCGGGAGGGTACAATGAGCAGTTCTTC.

This clone appeared once. The chain employs TRBV5-6 and TRBJ1-5, with 8 bases aligning to TRBD1. V lost 0 bases and J lost 8; bases outside the gene matches: 7. This CDR3 has 15 residues. The germline V gene encodes CDR1 SGHDT and CDR2 YYEEEE. In nucleotides, the CDR3 is TGTGCCAGCAGCTTGGGGACAGGGATTGGGAAGCCCCAGCATTTT. Translated, it gives CASSLGTGIGKPQHF.

V usage is TRBV11-2 and J usage is TRBJ2-3; TRBD1 aligns across 9 bases. V lost 5 bases and J lost 6; bases outside the gene matches: 12. CDR1 is SGHAT, CDR2 FQNNGV, per germline. The CDR3 has 16 amino acids. CDR3 DNA: TGTGCCAGCAGCGTGGGACAGGGCGGACGGGGGGATACGCAGTATTTT. Translated, it gives CASSVGQGGRGDTQYF.

This clone was counted only a few times. This chain links TRBV10-3 with TRBJ2-2; TRBD2 aligns across 7 bases. V gave up 3 bases and J gave up 1 base; unmatched junction bases: 5. This CDR3 contains 16 residues. Germline lookup yields CDR1 ENHRY and CDR2 SYGVKD. The CDR3 bases are TGTGCCATCAGTGACGGGGGGAAAGGGAACACCGGGGAGCTGTTTTTT. It yields the protein CAISDGGKGNTGELFF.

In its sample, this clone was seen a few times. The chain joins TRBV7-6 to TRBJ2-1; 10 positions match TRBD2. V was pared by 1 base and J by 7 bases, with 4 bases of the junction left unmatched. The germline V gene encodes CDR1 SGHVS and CDR2 FNYEAQ. The CDR3 totals 15 residues. As DNA, the CDR3 is TGTGCCAGCAGCTTAGTCCTAGCGGGAGAGAATGAGCAGTTCTTC. Its translation: CASSLVLAGENEQFF.

This clone was picked up one time. V gene TRBV7-6 combines with J gene TRBJ2-7; the D is unclear. The V end was cut by 1 base, the J end by 1 base, with 8 bases between. Germline CDR1 SGHVS, CDR2 FNYEAQ. The CDR3 sequence is 14 residues long. The CDR3, as DNA: TGTGCCAGCAGCTTAGGAGGCGGTTCCTACGAGCAGTACTTC. It specifies CASSLGGGSYEQYF.

The chain links TRBV11-3 to TRBJ2-5; possible D gene TRBD1, 5 bases. The CDR3 runs 15 residues. V lost 5 bases, J lost 2 bases, and 15 bases lay in between. Germline V gene lookup returns CDR1 SGHNT and CDR2 YENEEA. The CDR3 sequence is CASSRTASGQETQYF. In DNA form, the CDR3 reads TGTGCCAGCAGCCGAACTGCGTCAGGGCAAGAGACCCAGTACTTC.

V usage is TRBV6-4 and J usage is TRBJ1-1, with a weak D call TRBD1 (6 bases). V was pared by 3 bases and J by 4 bases, with 9 bases between. Germline V gene data show CDR1 as MRHNA and CDR2 as SNTAGT. The CDR3 contains 13 residues. CDR3 DNA: TGTGCCAGCAGTGAGGGGGCTTTCACTGAAGCTTTCTTT. Its protein is CASSEGAFTEAFF.

To note about this clone: This sample includes further DNA sequences coding for the same CDR3. The chain recombines TRBV4-3 with TRBJ1-6; D unclear. The CDR3 extends over 20 amino acids. Germline V gene data show CDR1 as LGHNA and CDR2 as YSLEER. V was trimmed by 0 bases and J by 0 bases, leaving 18 bases between them. CDR3 sequence: CASSQEIHPGGSSYNSPLHF. As DNA, the CDR3 is TGCGCCAGCAGCCAAGAAATTCACCCGGGAGGGAGCTCCTATAATTCACCCCTCCACTTT.